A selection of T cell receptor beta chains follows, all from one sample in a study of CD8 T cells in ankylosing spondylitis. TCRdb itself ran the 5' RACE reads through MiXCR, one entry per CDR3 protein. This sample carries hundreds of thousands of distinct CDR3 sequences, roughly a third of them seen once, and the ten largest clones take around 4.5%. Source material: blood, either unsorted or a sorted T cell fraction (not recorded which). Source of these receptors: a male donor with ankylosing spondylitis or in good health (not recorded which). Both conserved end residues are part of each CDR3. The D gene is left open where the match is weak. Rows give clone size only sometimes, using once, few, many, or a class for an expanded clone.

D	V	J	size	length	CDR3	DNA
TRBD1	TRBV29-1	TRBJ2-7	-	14	CSVEVGTAYYEQYF	TGCAGCGTTGAAGTGGGGACAGCTTATTACGAGCAGTACTTC
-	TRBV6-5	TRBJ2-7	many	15	CASSYSSPRYYEQYF	TGTGCCAGCAGTTACTCGAGTCCCCGCTACTACGAGCAGTACTTC
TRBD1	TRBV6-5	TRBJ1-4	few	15	CASSSNRGRSEKLFF	TGTGCCAGCAGTTCCAACAGGGGGCGAAGTGAAAAACTGTTTTTT
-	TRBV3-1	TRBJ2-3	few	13	CASSQVENSPQYF	TGTGCCAGCAGCCAAGTTGAGAACTCGCCGCAGTATTTT
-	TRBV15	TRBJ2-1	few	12	CATSRTSNEQFF	TGTGCCACCAGCAGGACTAGTAATGAGCAGTTCTTC
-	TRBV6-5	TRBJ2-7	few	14	CASSYSMGRSEQYF	TGTGCCAGCAGTTACTCGATGGGCAGGTCCGAGCAGTACTTC
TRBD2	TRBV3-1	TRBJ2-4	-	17	CATSQVHAGGPKNIQYF	TGTGCCACCAGCCAAGTTCATGCGGGGGGACCCAAAAACATTCAGTACTTC
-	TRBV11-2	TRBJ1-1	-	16	CASSFGRVKRGTEAFF	TGTGCCAGCAGCTTCGGCAGGGTAAAGAGGGGCACTGAAGCTTTCTTT
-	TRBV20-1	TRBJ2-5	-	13	CSARETAQETQYF	TGCAGTGCTAGAGAGACAGCTCAAGAGACCCAGTACTTC
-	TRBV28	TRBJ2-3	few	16	CASSRSRAPGSDTQYF	TGTGCCAGCAGTCGGTCCAGGGCCCCCGGGTCGGATACGCAGTATTTT
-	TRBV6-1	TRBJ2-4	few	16	CASSKDSTRAKNIQYF	TGTGCCAGCAGTAAGGACAGTACAAGAGCCAAAAACATTCAGTACTTC
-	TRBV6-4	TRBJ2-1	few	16	CASSEHRASSYNEQFF	TGTGCCAGCAGTGAGCACAGGGCGAGCTCCTACAATGAGCAGTTCTTC
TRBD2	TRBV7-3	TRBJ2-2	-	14	CATRAGGSTGELFF	TGTGCCACTAGAGCGGGGGGAAGCACCGGGGAGCTGTTTTTT
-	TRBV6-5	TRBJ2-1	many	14	CASSYSLGLGEQFF	TGTGCCAGCAGTTACTCGCTAGGGCTGGGAGAGCAGTTCTTC
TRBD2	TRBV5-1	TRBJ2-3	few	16	CASSLLLAGLTDTQYF	TGCGCCAGCAGCTTGTTACTAGCGGGGTTAACAGATACGCAGTATTTT
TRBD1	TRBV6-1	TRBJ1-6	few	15	CASRPPGQENSPLHF	TGTGCCAGCAGACCCCCGGGACAGGAGAATTCACCCCTCCACTTT
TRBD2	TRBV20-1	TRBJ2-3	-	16	CSAHSLAGGRTDTQYF	TGCAGTGCCCACTCCCTAGCGGGGGGTCGCACAGATACGCAGTATTTT
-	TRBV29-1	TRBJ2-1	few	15	CSVEVGESSYNEQFF	TGCAGCGTTGAAGTCGGGGAATCGTCCTACAATGAGCAGTTCTTC
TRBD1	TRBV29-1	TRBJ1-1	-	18	CSPRTGGDLIRVNTEAFF	TGCAGCCCACGGACAGGGGGTGATCTTATTAGAGTGAACACTGAAGCTTTCTTT
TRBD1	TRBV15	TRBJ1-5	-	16	CATSREGTGGGQPQHF	TGTGCCACCAGCAGAGAAGGGACAGGGGGCGGACAGCCCCAGCATTTT
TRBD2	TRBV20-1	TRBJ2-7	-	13	CSPLAGATYEQYF	TGCAGCCCCTTAGCGGGGGCAACCTACGAGCAGTACTTC
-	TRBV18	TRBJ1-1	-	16	CASSNLAPTAEVEAFF	TGTGCCAGCTCAAACTTGGCCCCGACTGCGGAGGTCGAAGCTTTCTTT
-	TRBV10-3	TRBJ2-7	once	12	CAISESVREQYF	TGTGCCATCAGTGAGTCGGTCCGCGAGCAGTACTTC
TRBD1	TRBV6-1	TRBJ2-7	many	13	CASRPGTDYEQYF	TGTGCCAGCAGACCCGGGACAGACTACGAGCAGTACTTC
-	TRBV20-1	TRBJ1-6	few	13	CSATRRRDSPLHF	TGCAGTGCTACTCGGCGCAGGGATTCACCCCTCCACTTT
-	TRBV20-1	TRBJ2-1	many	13	CSARTPTSNEQFF	TGCAGTGCTAGGACACCTACAAGCAATGAGCAGTTCTTC
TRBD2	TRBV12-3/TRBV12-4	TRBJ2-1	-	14	CASRVRTSMDEQFF	TGTGCCAGCAGGGTCCGGACTAGCATGGATGAGCAGTTCTTC
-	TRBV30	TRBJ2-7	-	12	CAWSPNGLGQYF	TGTGCCTGGAGCCCGAATGGGTTGGGGCAGTACTTC
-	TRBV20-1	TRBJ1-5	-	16	CSARDRDIPGPQPQHF	TGCAGTGCTAGAGACCGGGACATCCCGGGACCTCAGCCCCAGCATTTT
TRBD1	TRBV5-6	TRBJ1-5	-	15	CASSLGTGPHQPQHF	TGTGCCAGCAGCTTGGGGACAGGGCCCCATCAGCCCCAGCATTTT
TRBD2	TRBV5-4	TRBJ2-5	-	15	CASSSSGGSRETQYF	TGTGCCAGCAGTTCGAGCGGGGGGTCGCGGGAGACCCAGTACTTC
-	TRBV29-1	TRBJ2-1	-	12	CSVEGLQNEQFF	TGCAGCGTTGAGGGTCTACAGAATGAGCAGTTCTTC
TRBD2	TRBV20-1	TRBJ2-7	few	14	CSADRLAGDYEQYF	TGCAGTGCTGACAGACTAGCGGGGGACTACGAGCAGTACTTC
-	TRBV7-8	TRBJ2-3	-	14	CASSLVVATDTQYF	TGTGCCAGCAGCTTAGTGGTCGCCACGGATACGCAGTATTTT
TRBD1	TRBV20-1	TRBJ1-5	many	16	CSATGQGVIGNQPQHF	TGCAGTGCCACCGGACAGGGAGTTATCGGCAATCAGCCCCAGCATTTT
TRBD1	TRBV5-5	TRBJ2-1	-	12	CASRRTGEGQFF	TGTGCCAGCAGGAGGACAGGGGAGGGGCAGTTCTTC